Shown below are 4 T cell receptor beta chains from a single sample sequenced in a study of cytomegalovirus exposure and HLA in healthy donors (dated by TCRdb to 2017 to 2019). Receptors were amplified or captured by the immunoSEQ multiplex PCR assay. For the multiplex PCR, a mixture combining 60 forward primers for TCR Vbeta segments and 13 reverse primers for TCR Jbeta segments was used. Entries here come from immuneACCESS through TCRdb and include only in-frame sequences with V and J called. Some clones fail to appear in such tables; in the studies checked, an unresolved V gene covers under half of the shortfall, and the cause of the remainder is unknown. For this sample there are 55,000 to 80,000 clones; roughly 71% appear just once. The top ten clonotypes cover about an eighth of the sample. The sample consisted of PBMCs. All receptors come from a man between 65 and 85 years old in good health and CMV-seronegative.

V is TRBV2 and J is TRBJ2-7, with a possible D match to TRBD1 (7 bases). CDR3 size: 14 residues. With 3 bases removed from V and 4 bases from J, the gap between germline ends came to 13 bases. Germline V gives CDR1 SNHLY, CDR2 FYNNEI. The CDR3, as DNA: TGTGCCAGCAGTGAGGGGGGCAGGGGGTACGAGCAGTACTTC. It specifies CASSEGGRGYEQYF. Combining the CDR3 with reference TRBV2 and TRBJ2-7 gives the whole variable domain EPEVTQTPSHQVTQMGQEVILRCVPISNHLYFYWYRQILGQKVEFLVSFYNNEISEKSEIFDDQFSVERPDGSNFTLKIRSTKLEDSAMYFCASSEGGRGYEQYFGPGTRLTVT.

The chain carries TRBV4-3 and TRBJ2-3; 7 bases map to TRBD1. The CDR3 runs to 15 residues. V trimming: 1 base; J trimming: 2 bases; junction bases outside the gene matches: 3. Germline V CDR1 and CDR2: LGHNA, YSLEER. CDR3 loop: CASSQGTGFTDTQYF. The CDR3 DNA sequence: TGCGCCAGCAGCCAAGGGACAGGATTCACAGATACGCAGTATTTT.

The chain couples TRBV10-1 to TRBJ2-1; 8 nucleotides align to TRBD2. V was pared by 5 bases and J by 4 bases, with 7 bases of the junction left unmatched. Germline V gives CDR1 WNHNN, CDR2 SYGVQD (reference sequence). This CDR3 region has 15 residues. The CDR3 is CASSLSGGRYNEQFF. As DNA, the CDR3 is TGCGCCAGCAGTTTGAGCGGGGGCCGGTACAATGAGCAGTTCTTC.

CDR3 in amino acids: CASRPSRYGYTF. CDR3 DNA: TGTGCCAGCAGACCGAGTCGCTATGGCTACACCTTC. V usage is TRBV11-1 and J usage is TRBJ1-2; unclear D gene. The CDR3 extends over 12 amino acids. Germline CDR1 and CDR2: SGHAT and FQDESV (reference sequence). Deletions cut 6 bases from V and 4 bases from J, with 9 bases between.